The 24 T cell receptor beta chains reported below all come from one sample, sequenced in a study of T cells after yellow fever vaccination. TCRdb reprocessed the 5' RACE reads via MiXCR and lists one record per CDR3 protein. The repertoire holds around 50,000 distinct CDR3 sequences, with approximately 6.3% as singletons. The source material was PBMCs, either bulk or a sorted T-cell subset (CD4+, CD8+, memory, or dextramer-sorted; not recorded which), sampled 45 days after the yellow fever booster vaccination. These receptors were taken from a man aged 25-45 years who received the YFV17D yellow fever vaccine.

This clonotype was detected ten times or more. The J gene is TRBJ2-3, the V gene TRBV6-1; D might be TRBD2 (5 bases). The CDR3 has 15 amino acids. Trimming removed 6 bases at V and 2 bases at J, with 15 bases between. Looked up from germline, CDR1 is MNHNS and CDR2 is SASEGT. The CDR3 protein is CASSPGREPTDTQYF. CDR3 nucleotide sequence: TGTGCCAGCAGCCCCGGACGGGAACCCACAGATACGCAGTATTTT.

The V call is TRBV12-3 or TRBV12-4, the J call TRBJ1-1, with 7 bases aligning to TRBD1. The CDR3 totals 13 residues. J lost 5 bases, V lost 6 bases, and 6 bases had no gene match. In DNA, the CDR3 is TGTGCCAGCAGACTGAACAGGGGAACTGAAGCTTTCTTT. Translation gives CASRLNRGTEAFF.

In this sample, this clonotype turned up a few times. The DNA of the CDR3 is TGTGCCAGCAGATCAACAGTAGGCGGCTATGGCTACACCTTC. Residues: CASRSTVGGYGYTF. The chain joins TRBV6-1 to TRBJ1-2; D not certain. The germline V and J ends were trimmed by 6 bases and 4 bases, with 15 bases remaining between them. Germline V gene lookup returns CDR1 MNHNS and CDR2 SASEGT. This CDR3 comprises 14 residues.

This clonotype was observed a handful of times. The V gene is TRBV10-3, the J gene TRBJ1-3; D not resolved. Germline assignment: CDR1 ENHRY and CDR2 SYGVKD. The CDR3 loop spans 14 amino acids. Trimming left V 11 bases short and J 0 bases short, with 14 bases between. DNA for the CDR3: TGTGCCGTAGCTACGGGGAGCTCTGGAAACACCATATATTTT. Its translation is CAVATGSSGNTIYF.

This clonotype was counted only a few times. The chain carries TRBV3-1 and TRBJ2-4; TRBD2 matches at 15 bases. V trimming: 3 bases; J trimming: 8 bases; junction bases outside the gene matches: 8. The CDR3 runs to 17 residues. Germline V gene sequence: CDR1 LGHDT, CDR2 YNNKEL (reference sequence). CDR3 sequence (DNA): TGTGCCAGCAGCCAGGGGGGACTAGCGGGAGGACGATACATTCAGTACTTC. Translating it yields CASSQGGLAGGRYIQYF.

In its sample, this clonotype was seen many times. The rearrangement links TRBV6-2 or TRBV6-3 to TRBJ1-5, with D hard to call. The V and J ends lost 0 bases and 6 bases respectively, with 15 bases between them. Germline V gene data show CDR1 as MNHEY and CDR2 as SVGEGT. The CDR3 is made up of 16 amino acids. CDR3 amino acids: CASSYSAGVAGQPQHF. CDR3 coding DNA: TGTGCCAGCAGTTACTCGGCTGGGGTTGCGGGTCAGCCCCAGCATTTT.

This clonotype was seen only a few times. The chain's CDR3 is CASSFLGTGTGYTF. As DNA, the CDR3 is TGTGCCAGCAGCTTTCTGGGGACAGGGACGGGCTACACCTTC. The chain employs TRBV3-1 and TRBJ1-2, with 9 bases lining up with TRBD1. Losses at the gene ends were 5 bases for V and 8 bases for J; bases not matched to a gene: 9. This CDR3 has 14 amino acids. Germline assignment: CDR1 LGHDT and CDR2 YNNKEL (reference sequence).

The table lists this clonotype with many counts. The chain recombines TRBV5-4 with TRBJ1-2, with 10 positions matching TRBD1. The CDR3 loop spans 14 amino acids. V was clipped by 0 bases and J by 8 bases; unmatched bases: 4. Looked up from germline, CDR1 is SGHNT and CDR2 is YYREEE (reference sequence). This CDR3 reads CASSLEGQGRGYTF. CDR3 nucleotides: TGTGCCAGCAGCTTGGAGGGACAGGGGCGAGGCTACACCTTC.

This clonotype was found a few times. CDR3 nucleotides: TGTGCCAGCAGCCCCGGTGGACTAGCGGTTAGCACAGATACGCAGTATTTT. Translating it yields CASSPGGLAVSTDTQYF. This chain links TRBV7-2 with TRBJ2-3, with 10 bases that match TRBD2. Per the germline V gene, CDR1 is SGHTA and CDR2 is FQGNSA. CDR3 size: 17 residues. V lost 5 bases and J lost 0; bases outside the gene matches: 8.

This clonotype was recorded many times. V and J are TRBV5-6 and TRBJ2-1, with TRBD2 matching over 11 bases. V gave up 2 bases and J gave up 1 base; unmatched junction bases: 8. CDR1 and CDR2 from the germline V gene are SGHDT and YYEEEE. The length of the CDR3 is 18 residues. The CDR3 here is CASSFRGSGRVSYNEQFF. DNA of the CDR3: TGTGCCAGCAGCTTCCGGGGTAGCGGGAGGGTGTCCTACAATGAGCAGTTCTTC.

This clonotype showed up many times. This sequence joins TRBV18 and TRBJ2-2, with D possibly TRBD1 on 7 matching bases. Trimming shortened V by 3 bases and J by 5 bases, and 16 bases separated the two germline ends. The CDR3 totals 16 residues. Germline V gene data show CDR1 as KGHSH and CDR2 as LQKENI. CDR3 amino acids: CASSPTRQGGTGELFF. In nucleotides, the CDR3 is TGTGCCAGCTCACCTACTAGACAGGGAGGAACCGGGGAGCTGTTTTTT.

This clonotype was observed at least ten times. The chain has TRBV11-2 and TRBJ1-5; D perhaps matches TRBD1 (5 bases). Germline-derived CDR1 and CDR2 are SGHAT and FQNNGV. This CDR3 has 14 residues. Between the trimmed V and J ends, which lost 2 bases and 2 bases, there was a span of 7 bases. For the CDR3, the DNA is TGTGCCAGCAGCTTATCCAGGGGCAATCAGCCCCAGCATTTT. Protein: CASSLSRGNQPQHF.

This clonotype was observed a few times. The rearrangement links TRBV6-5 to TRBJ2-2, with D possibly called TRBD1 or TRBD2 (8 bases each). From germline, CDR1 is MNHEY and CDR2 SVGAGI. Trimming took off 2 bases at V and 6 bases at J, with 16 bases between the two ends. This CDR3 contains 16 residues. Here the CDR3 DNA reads TGTGCCAGCAGTTACACAGGGGGACTAGTTTCCGGGGAGCTGTTTTTT. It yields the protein CASSYTGGLVSGELFF.

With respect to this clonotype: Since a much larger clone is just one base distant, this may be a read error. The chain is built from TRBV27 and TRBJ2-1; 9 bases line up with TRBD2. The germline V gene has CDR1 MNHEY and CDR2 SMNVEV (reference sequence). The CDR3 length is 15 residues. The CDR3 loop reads CPSSSQAGGFNEQFF. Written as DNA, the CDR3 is TGTCCCAGCAGTTCACAGGCGGGAGGGTTCAATGAGCAGTTCTTC.

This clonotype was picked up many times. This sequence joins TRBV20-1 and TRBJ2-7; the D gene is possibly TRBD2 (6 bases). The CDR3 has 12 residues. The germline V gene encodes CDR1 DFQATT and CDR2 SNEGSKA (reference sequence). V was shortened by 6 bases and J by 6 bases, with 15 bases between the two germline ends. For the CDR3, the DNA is TGCAGTGCGGGCGGGAATCGGGGCGAGCAGTACTTC. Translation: CSAGGNRGEQYF.

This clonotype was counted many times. This CDR3 reads CASSLSGQGGTGELFF. The CDR3 DNA reads as TGCGCCAGCAGCTTGTCAGGCCAGGGTGGCACCGGGGAGCTGTTTTTT. The chain recombines TRBV5-1 with TRBJ2-2; D might be TRBD1 (5 bases). The V end lost 1 base, the J end lost 4 bases, and 14 bases lay between the germline ends. This CDR3 contains 16 residues. In germline, CDR1 is SGHRS, CDR2 YFSETQ.

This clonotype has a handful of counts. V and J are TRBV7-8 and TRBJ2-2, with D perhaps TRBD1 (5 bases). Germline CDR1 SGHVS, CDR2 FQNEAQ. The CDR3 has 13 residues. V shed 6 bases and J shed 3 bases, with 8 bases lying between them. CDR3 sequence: CASRRQYTGELFF. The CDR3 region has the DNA TGTGCCAGCAGGAGACAGTACACCGGGGAGCTGTTTTTT.

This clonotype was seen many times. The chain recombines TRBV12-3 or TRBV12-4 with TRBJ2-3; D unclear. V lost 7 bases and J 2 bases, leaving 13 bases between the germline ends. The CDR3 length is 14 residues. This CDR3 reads CASIRSWDTDTQYF. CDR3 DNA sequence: TGTGCCAGCATCCGAAGTTGGGACACAGATACGCAGTATTTT.

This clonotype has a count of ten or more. The CDR3 protein is CASSQGGASDEQFF. The CDR3 DNA reads as TGCGCCAGCAGCCAAGGGGGGGCTAGCGATGAGCAGTTCTTC. The chain is built from TRBV4-3 and TRBJ2-1; tentatively, D is TRBD1 or TRBD2 (6 bases each). Germline CDR1 LGHNA, CDR2 YSLEER. The germline V and J ends were trimmed by 1 base and 8 bases, with 12 bases remaining between them. The CDR3 has 14 residues.

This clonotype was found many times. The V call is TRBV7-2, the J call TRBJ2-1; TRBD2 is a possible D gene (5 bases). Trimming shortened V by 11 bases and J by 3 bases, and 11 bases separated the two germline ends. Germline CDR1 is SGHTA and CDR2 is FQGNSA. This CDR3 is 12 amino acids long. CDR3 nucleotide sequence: TGTGCCCATAGCGAATACTACAATGAGCAGTTCTTC. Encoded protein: CAHSEYYNEQFF. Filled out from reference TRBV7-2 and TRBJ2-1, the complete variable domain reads GAGVSQSPSNKVTEKGKDVELRCDPISGHTALYWYRQSLGQGLEFLIYFQGNSAPDKSGLPSDRFSAERTGGSVSTLTIQRTQQEDSAVYLCAHSEYYNEQFFGPGTRLTVL.

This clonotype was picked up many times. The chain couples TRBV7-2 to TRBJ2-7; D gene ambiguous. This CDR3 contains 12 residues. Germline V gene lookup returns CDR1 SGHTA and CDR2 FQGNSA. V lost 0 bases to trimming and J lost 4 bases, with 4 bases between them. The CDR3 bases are TGTGCCAGCAGCTTAGCACCTTACGAGCAGTACTTC. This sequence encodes CASSLAPYEQYF.

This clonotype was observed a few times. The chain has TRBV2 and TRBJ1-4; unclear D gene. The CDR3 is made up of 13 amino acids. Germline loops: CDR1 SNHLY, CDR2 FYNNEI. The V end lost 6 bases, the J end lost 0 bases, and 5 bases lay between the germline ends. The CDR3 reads CASRTATNEKLFF. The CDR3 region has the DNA TGTGCCAGCAGAACCGCAACTAATGAAAAACTGTTTTTT.

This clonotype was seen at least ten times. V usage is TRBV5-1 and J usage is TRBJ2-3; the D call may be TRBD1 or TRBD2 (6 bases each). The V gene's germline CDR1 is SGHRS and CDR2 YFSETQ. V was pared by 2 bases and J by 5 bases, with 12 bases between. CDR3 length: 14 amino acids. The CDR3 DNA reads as TGCGCCAGCAGCTTTAGACTAGGGGGAGATACGCAGTATTTT. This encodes CASSFRLGGDTQYF.

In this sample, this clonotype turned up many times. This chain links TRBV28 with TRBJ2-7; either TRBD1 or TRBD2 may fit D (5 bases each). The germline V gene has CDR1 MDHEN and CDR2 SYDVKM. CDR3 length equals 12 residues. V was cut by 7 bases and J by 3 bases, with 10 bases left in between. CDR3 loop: CASTGPLYEQYF. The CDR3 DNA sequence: TGTGCCAGCACGGGACCACTCTACGAGCAGTACTTC.